What follows are 26 T cell receptor beta chains derived from one specimen sequenced in a study of naive and memory T cell subsets. The SP2 primer and nested alpha and beta constant region primers amplified ligated cDNA in four rounds. TCRdb itself ran the UMI-ligation and nested PCR reads through MiXCR, one entry per CDR3 protein. The data show under 35,000 distinct CDR3 sequences, about 7.4% seen once. Treatment meaning: skin biopsy from PPD injection site in Mantoux-positive individual. The library had UMIs added by 3' ligation of an oligonucleotide to TCR cDNA. This specimen consisted of skin, obtained from a tuberculin skin test site. These receptors all stem from an adult in good health.

This clonotype was recorded many times. The chain carries TRBV6-4 and TRBJ2-2; 9 positions match TRBD1. The V segment lost 3 bases and the J segment 3 bases; nucleotides outside the gene matches: 26. This CDR3 is 23 amino acids long. Germline values: CDR1 MRHNA, CDR2 SNTAGT. The CDR3 DNA is TGTGCCAGCAGTGAAAAGACCGTATTAACCCCCACAGGGGGCCCACCCTACACCGGGGAGCTGTTTTTT. Amino acid sequence: CASSEKTVLTPTGGPPYTGELFF.

This clonotype was detected ten times or more. The V and J genes are TRBV2 and TRBJ1-2; a possible D gene is TRBD1 (5 bases). This CDR3 spans 12 amino acids. Germline V CDR1 and CDR2: SNHLY, FYNNEI. V lost 9 bases and J 7 bases, leaving 15 bases between the germline ends. The CDR3 protein is CASHQGRSGYTF. The CDR3 nucleotides read TGTGCCAGTCACCAGGGAAGGAGTGGCTACACCTTC.

In its sample, this clonotype was seen many times. This chain connects TRBV18 to TRBJ2-1; D gene ambiguous. V was trimmed by 2 bases and J by 4 bases, leaving 9 bases between them. Germline V gene data show CDR1 as KGHSH and CDR2 as LQKENI. This CDR3 is built from 14 residues. Written as DNA, the CDR3 is TGTGCCAGCTCACCAAGTGGTCTATACAATGAGCAGTTCTTC. As protein: CASSPSGLYNEQFF.

This clonotype was found many times. The chain recombines TRBV5-1 with TRBJ2-1; D is unclear. The germline V gene has CDR1 SGHRS and CDR2 YFSETQ. The CDR3 totals 16 residues. V lost 3 bases, J lost 6 bases, and 19 bases lay in between. The DNA for the CDR3 is TGCGCCAGCAGCTGGCCCTGGGAAAACCCATTCAATGAGCAGTTCTTC. Translated, it gives CASSWPWENPFNEQFF.

This clonotype has ten or more counts. V gene TRBV20-1 combines with J gene TRBJ1-2, with 10 bases lining up with TRBD1. This CDR3 spans 14 amino acids. J lost 8 bases, V lost 3 bases, and 9 bases had no gene match. Germline CDR1 is DFQATT and CDR2 is SNEGSKA (reference sequence). Here the CDR3 DNA reads TGCAGTGCTAGCGGGCGACAGGGGGCACGCGGCTACACCTTC. Its protein product is CSASGRQGARGYTF.

The sample holds a few counts of this clonotype. The chain carries TRBV23-1 and TRBJ1-2, with D unclear. TRBV23-1 is an ORF for which the function is uncertain. V dropped 3 bases and J dropped 1 base, with 12 bases sitting between them. This CDR3 has 15 amino acids. CDR3 in amino acids: CASSHGRIINYGYTF. The CDR3 DNA reads TGCGCCAGCAGTCATGGTCGGATAATTAACTATGGCTACACCTTC.

This clonotype was counted many times. The chain is built from TRBV27 and TRBJ2-7, with D perhaps given as TRBD1 or TRBD2 (5 bases each). The V and J ends lost 0 bases and 5 bases respectively, with 11 bases between them. The CDR3 spans 14 residues. Germline V gene lookup returns CDR1 MNHEY and CDR2 SMNVEV (reference sequence). CDR3 region: CASSLSWGSHEQYF. CDR3 coding DNA: TGTGCCAGCAGTTTATCGTGGGGGTCCCACGAGCAGTACTTC.

This clonotype showed up many times. The chain links TRBV5-1 to TRBJ2-2, with D possibly TRBD1 on 6 matching bases. The CDR3 is made up of 20 amino acids. Germline CDR1 reads SGHRS; CDR2 reads YFSETQ. V shed 4 bases and J shed 0 bases, with 25 bases lying between them. The CDR3 loop reads CASSRGPRGANRANTGELFF. The CDR3 DNA reads TGCGCCAGCAGCCGAGGCCCCAGGGGCGCCAATCGCGCGAACACCGGGGAGCTGTTTTTT.

At least ten counts were recorded for this clonotype. The chain has TRBV5-5 and TRBJ1-2, with TRBD1 matching 9 bases. The CDR3 extends over 17 amino acids. Germline values: CDR1 SGHKS, CDR2 YYEKEE (reference sequence). After removal of 4 bases from V and 3 bases from J, the junction contained 13 bases not matched to a gene. CDR3 in amino acids: CASSIGQGSFLDYGYTF. In nucleotides, the CDR3 is TGTGCCAGCAGCATAGGACAGGGGAGCTTTCTGGACTATGGCTACACCTTC.

In this sample, this clonotype turned up a few times. The chain links TRBV20-1 to TRBJ2-7; D tentatively reads TRBD1 or TRBD2 (5 bases each). The germline V gene has CDR1 DFQATT and CDR2 SNEGSKA (reference sequence). V was trimmed by 1 base and J by 5 bases, leaving 15 bases between them. The CDR3 has 14 residues. CDR3 nucleotides: TGCAGTGCTAGAGGCCCGGCCGGGGACCACGAGCAGTACTTC. Its protein product is CSARGPAGDHEQYF.

This clonotype came up many times. The chain uses TRBV6-1 and TRBJ1-1; TRBD1 agrees at 8 bases. This CDR3 is 15 amino acids long. Per the germline V gene, CDR1 is MNHNS and CDR2 is SASEGT. V lost 6 bases and J lost 0; bases outside the gene matches: 6. Here the CDR3 reads CASRGTGYMNTEAFF. The CDR3 region has the DNA TGTGCCAGCAGGGGGACAGGTTATATGAACACTGAAGCTTTCTTT.

This clonotype has at least ten counts. The chain employs TRBV7-2 and TRBJ2-1, with D possibly being TRBD1 (5 bases). Germline V gives CDR1 SGHTA, CDR2 FQGNSA. There are 17 residues in the CDR3. Trimming took 1 base from V and 0 from J, leaving 13 bases between them. Here the CDR3 DNA reads TGTGCCAGCAGCTTAGGCCAGGGTATCAGCTCCTACAATGAGCAGTTCTTC. Translation: CASSLGQGISSYNEQFF.

By share of the sample, this clonotype is medium-sized. The chain is built from TRBV27 and TRBJ2-3, with D unresolved. The CDR3 is 13 residues long. Germline CDR1 and CDR2: MNHEY and SMNVEV (reference sequence). Trimming cost V 7 bases and J 0 bases, with 8 bases left between them. The CDR3 sequence is CASTRTSTDTQYF. The CDR3 region has the DNA TGTGCCAGCACCAGAACTAGCACAGATACGCAGTATTTT.

A few counts support this clonotype. The chain joins TRBV6-1 to TRBJ1-2; D gene unclear. CDR1 and CDR2 from the germline V gene are MNHNS and SASEGT. CDR3 length: 15 amino acids. V shed 4 bases and J shed 5 bases, with 17 bases lying between them. This chain's CDR3 is CASSAHRAESYGYTF. CDR3 nucleotide sequence: TGTGCCAGCAGTGCTCACCGAGCGGAGTCTTATGGCTACACCTTC.

This clonotype was detected many times. This rearrangement joins TRBV7-8 to TRBJ2-1, with D perhaps matching TRBD2 (5 bases). V was shortened by 6 bases and J by 0 bases, with 9 bases between the two germline ends. There are 14 residues in the CDR3. CDR1 SGHVS and CDR2 FQNEAQ come from the germline V gene. The chain's CDR3 is CASRRESSYNEQFF. The DNA for the CDR3 is TGTGCCAGCAGGAGGGAGAGCTCCTACAATGAGCAGTTCTTC.

This clonotype has a count of ten or more. The chain carries TRBV3-1 and TRBJ1-4; D might be TRBD1 (5 bases). The germline CDR1 and CDR2 sequences are LGHDT and YNNKEL (reference sequence). The V end lost 0 bases, the J end lost 7 bases, and 6 bases lay between the germline ends. This CDR3 is built from 13 residues. The CDR3 region has the DNA TGTGCCAGCAGCCAAGATGGGGGTGAAAAACTGTTTTTT. It yields the protein CASSQDGGEKLFF.

Only a few counts were recorded for this clonotype. The gene calls are TRBV7-8 and TRBJ1-5; D possibly corresponds to TRBD1 (5 bases). Trimming removed 6 bases at V and 1 base at J, with 19 bases between. CDR3 length: 17 amino acids. CDR1 SGHVS and CDR2 FQNEAQ come from the germline V gene. CDR3 region: CASSREEGTGSNQPQHF. The CDR3 nucleotides are TGTGCCAGCAGTCGAGAGGAGGGGACGGGGAGCAATCAGCCCCAGCATTTT.

This clonotype occurred once. A much larger clone differs by one base, so this may be a read error. J is TRBJ2-7 and V is TRBV11-2, with TRBD2 identical over 9 bases. The CDR3 has 14 residues. Germline V gene data show CDR1 as SGHAT and CDR2 as FQNNGV. In DNA form, the CDR3 reads TGTGCCAGCAGCACAACCCTAGCGGGACACGATCAGTACTTC. This sequence encodes CASSTTLAGHDQYF. The full variable domain, rest sourced from reference TRBV11-2 and TRBJ2-7, is EAGVAQSPRYKIIEKRQSVAFWCNPISGHATLYWYQQILGQGPKLLIQFQNNGVVDDSQLPKDRFSAERLKGVDSTLKIQPAKLEDSAVYLCASSTTLAGHDQYFGPGTRLTVT.

This rearrangement joins TRBV25-1 to TRBJ2-5; 7 bases are a match to TRBD1. In germline, CDR1 is MGHDK, CDR2 SYGVNS. The V segment lost 1 base and the J segment 2 bases; nucleotides outside the gene matches: 4. This CDR3 spans 15 amino acids. CDR3 in DNA: TGTGCCAGCAGTGAATTGGGGACAGAGCAAGAGACCCAGTACTTC. This codes for CASSELGTEQETQYF.

This clonotype was seen ten or more times. The rearrangement joins TRBV2 to TRBJ2-6, with unresolved D. The V end was cut by 7 bases, the J end by 4 bases, with 17 bases between. Germline V lookup: CDR1 SNHLY, CDR2 FYNNEI. The CDR3 covers 16 residues. CDR3: CASKRTVRSGANVLTF. The CDR3 DNA sequence: TGTGCCAGCAAAAGGACGGTCCGCTCGGGGGCCAACGTCCTGACTTTC. Looking up the rest from reference TRBV2 and TRBJ2-6 gives the full variable domain: EPEVTQTPSHQVTQMGQEVILRCVPISNHLYFYWYRQILGQKVEFLVSFYNNEISEKSEIFDDQFSVERPDGSNFTLKIRSTKLEDSAMYFCASKRTVRSGANVLTFGAGSRLTVL.

This clonotype was observed many times. The J gene is TRBJ2-5, the V gene TRBV13; weak D call: TRBD1 (6 bases). Germline CDR1 PRHDT, CDR2 FYEKMQ (reference sequence). The length of the CDR3 is 14 residues. The V end lost 5 bases, the J end lost 2 bases, and 12 bases lay between the germline ends. CDR3 sequence (DNA): TGTGCCAGCAGCCCCCAAGACAGGCAAGAGACCCAGTACTTC. Its protein product is CASSPQDRQETQYF.

The genes are TRBV2 and TRBJ1-6, with D perhaps TRBD1 (5 bases). The germline V gene encodes CDR1 SNHLY and CDR2 FYNNEI. V dropped 3 bases and J dropped 9 bases, with 12 bases sitting between them. This CDR3 has 14 amino acids. CDR3 bases: TGTGCCAGCAGTGACGGGCAGGGAATTTCACCCCTCCACTTT. Residues: CASSDGQGISPLHF.

A word on this clonotype: A much larger clone lies a single base off, so this may be a read error. This chain connects TRBV6-6 to TRBJ1-6; D not resolved. Trimming took off 0 bases at V and 5 bases at J, with 11 bases between the two ends. CDR1 is MNHNY, CDR2 SVGAGI, per germline (reference sequence). The CDR3 runs 16 residues. CDR3 bases: TGTGCCAGCAGTTACTCGAGGGTTGCCCATAATTCACCCCTCCACTTT. Translated, it gives CASSYSRVAHNSPLHF.

There are a few counts of this clonotype. V gene TRBV6-6 combines with J gene TRBJ2-7; 12 nucleotides line up with TRBD2. Trimming took 6 bases from V and 4 from J; bases not matched to a gene: 13. The V gene's germline CDR1 is MNHNY and CDR2 SVGAGI (reference sequence). The CDR3 is 17 residues long. The CDR3 DNA sequence: TGTGCCAGCAGCCTCCACGCTCTAGCGGGGGGGCAATACGAGCAGTACTTC. Residues: CASSLHALAGGQYEQYF.

This clonotype was seen ten or more times. The V and J genes are TRBV6-2 or TRBV6-3 and TRBJ2-3; D is unclear. V lost 5 bases and J 2 bases, leaving 11 bases between the germline ends. CDR1 is MNHEY and CDR2 is SVGEGT in the germline V gene. The CDR3 extends over 14 amino acids. The CDR3 is CASSMALATDTQYF. The CDR3 nucleotides are TGTGCCAGCAGTATGGCACTTGCCACAGATACGCAGTATTTT.

This clonotype was counted at least ten times. The chain's CDR3 is CASSTTLAGHEQYF. CDR3 DNA: TGTGCCAGCAGCACAACCCTAGCGGGACACGAGCAGTACTTC. The chain employs TRBV11-2 and TRBJ2-7, with TRBD2 matching 9 bases. This CDR3 spans 14 amino acids. In germline, CDR1 is SGHAT, CDR2 FQNNGV. J lost 5 bases, V lost 5 bases, and 7 bases had no gene match.